Below are 24 T cell receptor beta chains sequenced from a single sample in a study of CXCR3-negative and CXCR3-positive naive CD8 T cells. Points from the study as a whole: Hydrophobicity was higher for TRB CDR3s found in CXCR3-positive naive cells than in CXCR3-negative naive cells.

It was by 5' RACE with UMI labels that the TRB cDNA libraries were prepared. From its re-call of the 5' RACE reads, TCRdb lists each CDR3 protein once, without DNA. The listing contains tens of thousands of distinct CDR3 sequences. No antigen has been identified for these receptors. Sequencing was done on a sample of naive CXCR3+ CD8+ T cells from blood. Described subset: CD45RO-CCR7+CD27+CD95- naive CD8+ T cells expressing CXCR3 (TNR3+). All receptors derive from a human donor in good health. Some clones in this sample may be carry-over from other donors' samples.

V and J are TRBV30 and TRBJ1-3. This CDR3 contains 15 residues. Germline V gene sequence: CDR1 GTSNPN, CDR2 SVGIG (reference sequence). CDR3 protein: CAYKEDKNSGNTIYF. The full variable domain, its missing parts supplied by reference TRBV30 and TRBJ1-3, is SQTIHQWPATLVQPVGSPLSLECTVEGTSNPNLYWYRQAAGRGLQLLFYSVGIGQISSEVPQNLSASRPQDRQFILSSKKLLLSDSGFYLCAYKEDKNSGNTIYFGEGSWLTVV.

The gene calls are TRBV28 and TRBJ2-1; TCRdb names TRBD2, which stays unverified in the absence of DNA. CDR1 is MDHEN and CDR2 is SYDVKM in the germline V gene. This CDR3 region has 17 residues. CDR3 loop: CASSQTFRDYSYNEQFF.

The rearrangement uses TRBV12-3 or TRBV12-4 and TRBJ2-2; TCRdb indicates TRBD1, and absent DNA this call remains unverified. This CDR3 is built from 15 residues. This chain's CDR3 is CASSFLQGATGELFF.

V usage is TRBV3-1 and J usage is TRBJ2-7; the TCRdb call, TRBD2, lacks DNA for checking. The germline CDR1 and CDR2 sequences are LGHDT and YNNKEL (reference sequence). The length of the CDR3 is 16 residues. The CDR3 here is CASSSTSGRFSYEQYF.

The gene calls are TRBV20-1 and TRBJ2-7; the TCRdb D gene call, TRBD1, has no DNA to confirm it. CDR3 size: 14 residues. CDR1 is DFQATT and CDR2 is SNEGSKA in the germline V gene (reference sequence). CDR3: CSAPPRPPPYEQYF.

This chain uses TRBV7-2 with TRBJ2-4; TCRdb returns TRBD1, unconfirmable since there is no DNA. Germline lookup yields CDR1 SGHTA and CDR2 FQGNSA. The CDR3 consists of 16 residues. CDR3 sequence reads: CASSSRTVLAKNIQYF.

The chain recombines TRBV28 with TRBJ2-1. CDR1 MDHEN and CDR2 SYDVKM come from the germline V gene. The CDR3 is made up of 16 amino acids. CDR3: CASSSIAGGPSNEQLF.

Here the CDR3 reads CSARDRDRGLYEQYF. The rearrangement links TRBV20-1 to TRBJ2-7; TCRdb selects TRBD1, and the lack of DNA leaves this call unchecked. This CDR3 has 15 residues. Per germline, CDR1 DFQATT and CDR2 SNEGSKA (reference sequence).

The rearrangement joins TRBV6-6 to TRBJ2-1; TCRdb returns TRBD1, unconfirmable since there is no DNA. Germline CDR1 and CDR2: MNHNY and SVGAGI (reference sequence). The CDR3 has 15 residues. The chain's CDR3 is CASSHRQGEYNEQFF.

The rearrangement joins TRBV29-1 to TRBJ1-2. The V gene's germline CDR1 is SQVTM and CDR2 ANQGSEA. The CDR3 loop spans 14 amino acids. CDR3 in amino acids: CSVVEWDANYGYTF.

The chain links TRBV7-9 to TRBJ1-1. CDR3 size: 12 residues. From germline, CDR1 is SEHNR and CDR2 FQNEAQ (reference sequence). Here the CDR3 reads CASSLDKAEAFF.

Here the CDR3 reads CASSIRTGGSNQPQHF. The chain carries TRBV19 and TRBJ1-5; TCRdb selects TRBD1, and the lack of DNA leaves this call unchecked. Germline V gene lookup returns CDR1 LNHDA and CDR2 SQIVND (reference sequence). CDR3 size: 16 residues.

The chain joins TRBV28 to TRBJ2-3; TCRdb selects TRBD2, and the lack of DNA leaves this call unchecked. The CDR3 extends over 17 amino acids. CDR1 and CDR2 (germline): MDHEN, SYDVKM. CDR3 region: CASQGLAGPYSTDTQYF.

This chain connects TRBV14 to TRBJ2-7; TCRdb gives TRBD1 as the D gene, but with no DNA this cannot be confirmed. The V gene's germline CDR1 is SGHDN and CDR2 FVKESK. The CDR3 covers 15 residues. The CDR3 reads CASSQVTGTPYGYTF.

The chain carries TRBV7-8 and TRBJ2-3; the TRBD2 assignment by TCRdb is unverifiable without DNA. Germline V lookup: CDR1 SGHVS, CDR2 FQNEAQ. This CDR3 is 20 amino acids long. The CDR3 sequence is CASSLETSGRDYVHGDTQYF.

The CDR3 loop is CASSFSFAGSPYNEQFF. The chain recombines TRBV28 with TRBJ2-1. The CDR3 is 17 amino acids. The germline gives CDR1 MDHEN, CDR2 SYDVKM.

This chain joins TRBV5-4 and TRBJ2-1; no DNA is available, so the TRBD1 call from TCRdb remains unchecked. The CDR3 runs to 14 residues. From germline, CDR1 is SGHNT and CDR2 YYREEE (reference sequence). The CDR3 spells CASSEDEGGNEQFF.

The rearrangement uses TRBV5-5 and TRBJ2-1; the D call from TCRdb, TRBD1, cannot be confirmed without DNA. This CDR3 region has 14 residues. Germline-derived CDR1 and CDR2 are SGHKS and YYEKEE (reference sequence). CDR3 protein: CASSRPQGYNEQFF.

V is TRBV7-8 and J is TRBJ2-1; the D call from TCRdb, TRBD2, cannot be confirmed without DNA. Germline V lookup: CDR1 SGHVS, CDR2 FQNEAQ. This CDR3 is 16 amino acids long. The chain's CDR3 is CASSEPDGLADNEQFF.

The chain is built from TRBV9 and TRBJ2-3; TCRdb's D gene call, TRBD2, goes unchecked for lack of DNA. The germline V gene encodes CDR1 SGDLS and CDR2 YYNGEE. The CDR3 has 15 residues. CDR3 protein: CASSASGSNSDTQYF. The whole variable domain, filled in from reference TRBV9 and TRBJ2-3, reads DSGVTQTPKHLITATGQRVTLRCSPRSGDLSVYWYQQSLDQGLQFLIQYYNGEERAKGNILERFSAQQFPDLHSELNLSSLELGDSALYFCASSASGSNSDTQYFGPGTRLTVL.

The chain joins TRBV28 to TRBJ2-7; TCRdb gives TRBD2 as the D gene, but with no DNA this cannot be confirmed. CDR3 length: 14 residues. CDR1 and CDR2 (germline): MDHEN, SYDVKM. The CDR3 is CASSLSVSGDEQYF.

V and J are TRBV27 and TRBJ2-7. The CDR3 is 14 residues long. Germline V gene data show CDR1 as MNHEY and CDR2 as SMNVEV (reference sequence). The CDR3 reads CASSLAEKLGEQYF.

V gene TRBV18 combines with J gene TRBJ1-1; TCRdb's assignment of TRBD1 cannot be checked, as there is no DNA. This CDR3 comprises 16 residues. Germline CDR1 and CDR2: KGHSH and LQKENI. The CDR3 loop reads CASSPQPAPLNTEAFF.

The V gene is TRBV4-3, the J gene TRBJ2-7. The length of the CDR3 is 16 residues. The germline V gene encodes CDR1 LGHNA and CDR2 YSLEER. Here the CDR3 reads CASSHSFEASSYEQYF.